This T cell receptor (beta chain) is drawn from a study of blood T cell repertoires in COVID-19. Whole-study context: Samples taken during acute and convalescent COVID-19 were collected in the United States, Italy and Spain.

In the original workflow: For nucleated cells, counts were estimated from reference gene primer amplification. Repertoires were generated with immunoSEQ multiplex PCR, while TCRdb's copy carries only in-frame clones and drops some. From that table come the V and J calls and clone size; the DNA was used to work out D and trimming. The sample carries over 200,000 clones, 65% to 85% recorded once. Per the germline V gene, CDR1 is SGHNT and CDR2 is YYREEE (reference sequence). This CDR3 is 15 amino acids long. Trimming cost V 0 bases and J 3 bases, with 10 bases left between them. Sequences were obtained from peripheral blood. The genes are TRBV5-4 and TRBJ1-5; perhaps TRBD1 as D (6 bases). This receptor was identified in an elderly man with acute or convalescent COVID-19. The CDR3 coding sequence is TGTGCCAGCAGCTTGGATGGGACACCCAATCAGCCCCAGCATTTT. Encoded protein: CASSLDGTPNQPQHF.